Presented here are 8 T cell receptor beta chains from one specimen sequenced in a study of response to subunit inactivated influenza vaccine. MiXCR, applied by TCRdb to the RT-PCR reads, yields one record per CDR3 protein. The profile covers hundreds of thousands of distinct CDR3 sequences, with 25% appearing a single time and 1.9% taken by the ten largest. The sequenced sample was CD4+ T cells sorted from PBMCs, obtained more than 4 days after vaccination. The receptors here all came from a man aged 45-65 years who received an inactivated influenza vaccine.

This clonotype was counted between two and nine times. The V call is TRBV5-1, the J call TRBJ2-2; possibly TRBD1 for D (6 bases). The length of the CDR3 is 15 residues. Between the trimmed V and J ends, which lost 4 bases and 4 bases, there was a span of 14 bases. Germline V lookup: CDR1 SGHRS, CDR2 YFSETQ. The CDR3 protein is CASSPQGLGTGELFF. The CDR3 DNA follows: TGCGCCAGCAGCCCCCAGGGGCTGGGCACCGGGGAGCTGTTTTTT.

This clonotype was picked up a small number of times. V is TRBV7-2 and J is TRBJ2-1, with 7 nucleotides matching TRBD1. This CDR3 spans 14 amino acids. V was pared by 3 bases and J by 5 bases, with 4 bases of the junction left unmatched. Germline V gene sequence: CDR1 SGHTA, CDR2 FQGNSA. CDR3 region: CASSFPTGNNEQFF. The DNA of the CDR3 is TGTGCCAGCAGCTTCCCGACAGGGAACAATGAGCAGTTCTTC. Full variable domain (remainder filled in from reference TRBV7-2 and TRBJ2-1): GAGVSQSPSNKVTEKGKDVELRCDPISGHTALYWYRQSLGQGLEFLIYFQGNSAPDKSGLPSDRFSAERTGGSVSTLTIQRTQQEDSAVYLCASSFPTGNNEQFFGPGTRLTVL.

This clonotype was recorded a few times. This chain uses TRBV29-1 with TRBJ2-3; D unresolved. The CDR3 is 14 amino acids. The V and J ends lost 4 bases and 2 bases respectively, with 13 bases between them. CDR1 is SQVTM and CDR2 is ANQGSEA in the germline V gene. The DNA for the CDR3 is TGCAGCGTTGCCCAAAATGGCATCACAGATACGCAGTATTTT. This sequence encodes CSVAQNGITDTQYF.

The rearrangement links TRBV3-1 to TRBJ2-7, with 7 bases lining up with TRBD1. The trim removed 2 bases at V and 3 bases at J, leaving 7 bases unmatched. The CDR3 covers 15 residues. Looked up from germline, CDR1 is LGHDT and CDR2 is YNNKEL (reference sequence). CDR3 DNA sequence: TGTGCCAGCAGCCAATCGGGGACAGACAACTACGAGCAGTACTTC. Amino acids: CASSQSGTDNYEQYF.

This clonotype was detected only a few times. This chain uses TRBV18 with TRBJ1-1, with D unresolved. V was trimmed by 2 bases and J by 1 base, leaving 5 bases between them. This CDR3 is 13 amino acids long. Looked up from germline, CDR1 is KGHSH and CDR2 is LQKENI. The CDR3: CASSPGANTEAFF. CDR3 sequence (DNA): TGTGCCAGCTCACCAGGTGCGAACACTGAAGCTTTCTTT.

This clonotype was counted only a few times. The chain employs TRBV12-3 or TRBV12-4 and TRBJ2-1; 7 nucleotides line up with TRBD2. The CDR3 is made up of 17 amino acids. After removal of 3 bases from V and 5 bases from J, the junction contained 13 bases not matched to a gene. Here the CDR3 reads CASSLGTVWTSDNEQFF. The CDR3 DNA reads as TGTGCCAGCAGTTTGGGGACGGTTTGGACTAGTGACAATGAGCAGTTCTTC.

The J gene is TRBJ2-7, the V gene TRBV6-1; 13 bases are shared with TRBD2. This CDR3 comprises 15 residues. Per germline, CDR1 MNHNS and CDR2 SASEGT. V gave up 6 bases and J gave up 5 bases; unmatched junction bases: 7. Written as DNA, the CDR3 is TGTGCCAGCAGGCGGACTAGCGGGGGTAATCACGAGCAGTACTTC. This sequence encodes CASRRTSGGNHEQYF.

The rearrangement links TRBV29-1 to TRBJ1-2; D perhaps matches TRBD1 (6 bases). V was pared by 6 bases and J by 4 bases, with 15 bases between. Germline assignment: CDR1 SQVTM and CDR2 ANQGSEA. This CDR3 contains 13 residues. This CDR3 is CSVRQVRSYGYTF. The CDR3 DNA follows: TGCAGCGTGAGACAGGTCCGGTCCTATGGCTACACCTTC.